The 22 T cell receptor beta chains given below trace back to one sample, sequenced in a study of blood T cells in healthy people across ages. Together with a sample-barcoded 5' primer, a J-beta primer mix was included in a second PCR lasting roughly 6 to 12 cycles. TCRdb reprocessed the 5' RACE reads with MiXCR, giving one entry per CDR3 protein. In the table there are roughly 900,000 distinct CDR3 sequences, around 48% of which are singletons. What was sequenced was blood. Every receptor here comes from a man aged 25-45 years in good health.

This clonotype occurred a few times. The rearrangement links TRBV4-1 to TRBJ2-1; TRBD2 aligns across 9 bases. Germline CDR1 reads MGHRA; CDR2 reads YSYEKL. The CDR3 has 16 amino acids. V dropped 0 bases and J dropped 7; count of bases not matched to a gene: 7. The CDR3: CASSQDGGGATNEQFF. The CDR3 coding sequence is TGCGCCAGCAGCCAAGACGGCGGGGGGGCCACTAATGAGCAGTTCTTC.

The J gene is TRBJ2-1, the V gene TRBV19; the D call may be TRBD1 or TRBD2 (6 bases each). The V end lost 6 bases, the J end lost 8 bases, and 17 bases lay between the germline ends. This CDR3 is built from 14 residues. Germline V gene sequence: CDR1 LNHDA, CDR2 SQIVND (reference sequence). The CDR3 DNA reads TGTGCCAGTAGGGTGGGGGGCAAAACCCATGAGCAGTTCTTC. Amino acids: CASRVGGKTHEQFF.

This clonotype has a single count. In DNA, the CDR3 is TGTGCCAGCAGTTTACCCGGACAGGGAGCCCCCTACGAGCAGTACTTC. Translated, it gives CASSLPGQGAPYEQYF. The genes are TRBV28 and TRBJ2-7, with 8 positions matching TRBD1. Per the germline V gene, CDR1 is MDHEN and CDR2 is SYDVKM. The CDR3 sequence is 16 residues long. After removal of 2 bases from V and 2 bases from J, the junction contained 8 bases not matched to a gene.

The rearrangement links TRBV6-1 to TRBJ1-1, with D hard to call. Germline V gives CDR1 MNHNS, CDR2 SASEGT. The CDR3 totals 13 residues. Trimming shortened V by 2 bases and J by 3 bases, and 7 bases separated the two germline ends. CDR3 in DNA: TGTGCCAGCAGTGAACGGTCGTACACTGAAGCTTTCTTT. Encoded protein: CASSERSYTEAFF.

The V call is TRBV11-2, the J call TRBJ1-1; 8 bases agree with TRBD1. V was clipped by 5 bases and J by 4 bases; unmatched bases: 3. This CDR3 is 13 amino acids long. CDR1 and CDR2 from the germline V gene are SGHAT and FQNNGV. This CDR3 is CASSEGTGTEAFF. The CDR3 coding sequence is TGTGCCAGCAGCGAGGGGACAGGCACTGAAGCTTTCTTT.

This clonotype was observed a handful of times. The V and J genes are TRBV12-3 or TRBV12-4 and TRBJ1-2; 8 bases are a match to TRBD1. This CDR3 spans 15 amino acids. J gave up 5 bases and V 8 bases, and 13 bases lay outside the gene matches. CDR3 loop: CASGTTQTGEYGYTF. The CDR3 coding sequence is TGTGCCAGCGGCACCACGCAGACAGGGGAATATGGCTACACCTTC.

The chain is built from TRBV7-2 and TRBJ1-2, with TRBD1 matching 7 bases. Germline trimming cut 0 bases from V and 5 bases from J; bases unmatched to any gene: 9. This CDR3 contains 16 residues. From germline, CDR1 is SGHTA and CDR2 FQGNSA. CDR3 amino acids: CASSLAEPGQLYGYTF. The CDR3 nucleotides are TGTGCCAGCAGCTTAGCGGAACCGGGACAGCTATATGGCTACACCTTC. Full variable domain (outside the CDR3, taken from reference TRBV7-2 and TRBJ1-2): GAGVSQSPSNKVTEKGKDVELRCDPISGHTALYWYRQSLGQGLEFLIYFQGNSAPDKSGLPSDRFSAERTGGSVSTLTIQRTQQEDSAVYLCASSLAEPGQLYGYTFGSGTRLTVV.

This clonotype was found a few times. The CDR3 nucleotides are TGTGCCAGCAGCTCCATGACTAATACAGATACGCAGTATTTT. This sequence encodes CASSSMTNTDTQYF. The chain combines TRBV7-2 with TRBJ2-3; perhaps TRBD2 as D (5 bases). Germline assignment: CDR1 SGHTA and CDR2 FQGNSA. The CDR3 is 14 amino acids. V was shortened by 4 bases and J by 3 bases, with 11 bases between the two germline ends.

The chain employs TRBV6-1 and TRBJ1-2, with D perhaps TRBD1 (6 bases). The CDR3 length is 13 residues. V was cut by 1 base and J by 7 bases, with 10 bases left in between. The germline gives CDR1 MNHNS, CDR2 SASEGT. The CDR3 protein is CASSEVGAAGYTF. CDR3 nucleotide sequence: TGTGCCAGCAGTGAAGTGGGGGCGGCTGGCTACACCTTC.

This chain uses TRBV7-2 with TRBJ1-4, with no clear D. Trimming removed 5 bases from V and 6 bases from J, with 10 bases in between. The CDR3 loop spans 13 amino acids. The germline V gene has CDR1 SGHTA and CDR2 FQGNSA. The CDR3: CASSLSFDEKLFF. The CDR3 DNA sequence: TGTGCCAGCAGCCTTAGCTTCGATGAAAAACTGTTTTTT. The whole variable domain, filled in from reference TRBV7-2 and TRBJ1-4, reads GAGVSQSPSNKVTEKGKDVELRCDPISGHTALYWYRQSLGQGLEFLIYFQGNSAPDKSGLPSDRFSAERTGGSVSTLTIQRTQQEDSAVYLCASSLSFDEKLFFGSGTQLSVL.

The V call is TRBV20-1, the J call TRBJ2-3; a possible D gene is TRBD2 (5 bases). Germline V gives CDR1 DFQATT, CDR2 SNEGSKA (reference sequence). The CDR3 contains 15 residues. V lost 4 bases and J 7 bases, leaving 21 bases between the germline ends. Written as DNA, the CDR3 is TGCAGTGCTATCCCCATAGGGAGCCTCACGTATACGCAGTATTTT. Amino acid sequence: CSAIPIGSLTYTQYF.

This clonotype was picked up a small number of times. The chain carries TRBV29-1 and TRBJ2-3; D unresolved. V was shortened by 4 bases and J by 2 bases, with 10 bases between the two germline ends. Per germline, CDR1 SQVTM and CDR2 ANQGSEA. The CDR3 sequence is 13 residues long. The CDR3 DNA reads TGCAGCGTTGGTCCTATGTACACAGATACGCAGTATTTT. As protein: CSVGPMYTDTQYF.

This rearrangement joins TRBV7-6 to TRBJ1-4; no clear D. Trimming removed 6 bases from V and 2 bases from J, with 19 bases in between. There are 17 residues in the CDR3. Germline CDR1 SGHVS, CDR2 FNYEAQ. The CDR3 coding sequence is TGTGCCAGCAGAGATTCGGGTCGCCGGGCGACTAATGAAAAACTGTTTTTT. Translating it yields CASRDSGRRATNEKLFF.

In this sample, this clonotype turned up a few times. The chain is built from TRBV5-1 and TRBJ2-1, with 8 bases fitting TRBD2. V gave up 4 bases and J gave up 2 bases; unmatched junction bases: 5. Germline V gives CDR1 SGHRS, CDR2 YFSETQ. This CDR3 comprises 15 residues. The CDR3 sequence: CASSTTSGPYNEQFF. Here the CDR3 DNA reads TGCGCCAGCAGCACTACTAGCGGACCCTACAATGAGCAGTTCTTC.

The sample holds a few counts of this clonotype. This may be a read error, as it is one base from a much larger clone. The chain carries TRBV6-5 and TRBJ2-2; D unresolved. This CDR3 has 14 residues. V gave up 4 bases and J gave up 6 bases, with 12 bases separating them. CDR1 MNHEY and CDR2 SVGAGI come from the germline V gene. The CDR3, as DNA: TGTGCCAGCAGTTTCGCCAGCTACGCCGGGGAGCTGTTTTTT. Residues: CASSFASYAGELFF.

This clonotype was recorded a few times. The J gene is TRBJ1-1, the V gene TRBV6-2 or TRBV6-3; TRBD1 aligns across 7 bases. The trim removed 6 bases at V and 11 bases at J, leaving 9 bases unmatched. The germline V gene has CDR1 MNHEY and CDR2 SVGEGT. The CDR3 sequence is 12 residues long. The CDR3 spells CASSAGGQVAFF. CDR3 nucleotides: TGTGCCAGCAGCGCTGGCGGACAGGTTGCTTTCTTT.

The V gene is TRBV7-2, the J gene TRBJ1-2; no firm D call. The CDR3 is 14 amino acids. CDR1 SGHTA and CDR2 FQGNSA come from the germline V gene. V shed 2 bases and J shed 3 bases, with 10 bases lying between them. The CDR3 bases are TGTGCCAGCAGCTTACTGAGCGGATACTATGGCTACACCTTC. Translation gives CASSLLSGYYGYTF.

DNA for the CDR3: TGCGCCAGCAGCCGAGAGGTGACAGGGTACAATGAGCAGTTCTTC. It encodes CASSREVTGYNEQFF. The V and J genes are TRBV4-1 and TRBJ2-1; 7 nucleotides line up with TRBD1. Trimming cost V 4 bases and J 4 bases; bases outside gene matches: 7. The CDR3 is 15 residues long. Germline V gene lookup returns CDR1 MGHRA and CDR2 YSYEKL.

The CDR3 nucleotides read TGCAGTGCCCCCCCCCCAAATTCACCCCTCCACTTT. It yields the protein CSAPPPNSPLHF. The rearrangement joins TRBV20-1 to TRBJ1-6; unclear D gene. Deletions cut 6 bases from V and 7 bases from J, with 10 bases between. Germline V gene lookup returns CDR1 DFQATT and CDR2 SNEGSKA (reference sequence). The CDR3 has 12 amino acids.

This sequence joins TRBV2 and TRBJ2-5, with TRBD1 matching over 9 bases. V was pared by 8 bases and J by 5 bases, with 6 bases of the junction left unmatched. Germline V gene sequence: CDR1 SNHLY, CDR2 FYNNEI. The CDR3 runs to 13 residues. The CDR3 nucleotides are TGTGCCAGCGGAAGGACAGGGGTTGAGACCCAGTACTTC. Protein: CASGRTGVETQYF.

The V call is TRBV6-5, the J call TRBJ1-2, with D possibly being TRBD1 (5 bases). Germline CDR1 MNHEY, CDR2 SVGAGI. V lost 4 bases to trimming and J lost 6 bases, with 12 bases between them. This CDR3 region has 13 residues. The DNA for the CDR3 is TGTGCCAGCAGTTTACGGACATTGGATGGCTACACCTTC. This translates into CASSLRTLDGYTF.

This clonotype has only a few counts. The chain couples TRBV5-6 to TRBJ2-1; D not certain. V lost 1 base and J lost 9, with 8 bases in between. There are 12 residues in the CDR3. Looked up from germline, CDR1 is SGHDT and CDR2 is YYEEEE. CDR3 nucleotides: TGTGCCAGCAGCTTGCCGGGCAGTGAGCAGTTCTTC. Translation gives CASSLPGSEQFF.